The present T cell receptor (beta chain) was sequenced within a study of blood T cell repertoires in COVID-19. Study-level background: The United States, Italy and Spain supplied acute and convalescent COVID-19 samples. PBMCs, B-cell-depleted T cells, or T cells were the source of the cDNA or gDNA that made up the material.

Methods used by the authors: Nucleated cell counts were estimated from reference gene primer amplification. Produced via immunoSEQ multiplex PCR; TCRdb's table is partial and in-frame only. Clonal size and the V and J genes are those of that table, whereas D and trimming came from the DNA. The table lists about 73,000 clones, 80% to 85% of them singletons. Trimming removed 0 bases at V and 4 bases at J, with 11 bases between. The CDR3 spans 16 residues. The V gene's germline CDR1 is SGHRS and CDR2 YFSETQ. The J gene is TRBJ1-6, the V gene TRBV5-1; D gene ambiguous. The receptor was isolated from a man older than 75 with active or convalescent COVID-19. Sequences were obtained from peripheral blood. Here the CDR3 DNA reads TGCGCCAGCAGCTTGGGCGGGCGGACTTATAATTCACCCCTCCACTTT. Translated: CASSLGGRTYNSPLHF.